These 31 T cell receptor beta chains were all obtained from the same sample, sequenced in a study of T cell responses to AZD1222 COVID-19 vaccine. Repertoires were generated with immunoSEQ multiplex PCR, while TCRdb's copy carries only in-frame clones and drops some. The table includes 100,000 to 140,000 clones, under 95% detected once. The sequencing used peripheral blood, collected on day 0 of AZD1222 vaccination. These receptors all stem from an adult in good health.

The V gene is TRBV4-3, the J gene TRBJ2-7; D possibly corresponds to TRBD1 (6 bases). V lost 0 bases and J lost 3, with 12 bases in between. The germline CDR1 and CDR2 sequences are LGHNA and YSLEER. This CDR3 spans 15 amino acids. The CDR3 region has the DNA TGCGCCAGCAGCCAAGATGGGGGCAGGGGCTACGAGCAGTACTTC. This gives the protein CASSQDGGRGYEQYF.

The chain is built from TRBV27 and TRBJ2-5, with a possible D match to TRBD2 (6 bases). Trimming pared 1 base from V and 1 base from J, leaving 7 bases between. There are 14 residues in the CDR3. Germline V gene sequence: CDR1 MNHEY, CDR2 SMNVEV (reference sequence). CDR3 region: CASSLWRGQETQYF. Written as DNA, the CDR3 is TGTGCCAGCAGTTTATGGCGGGGCCAAGAGACCCAGTACTTC.

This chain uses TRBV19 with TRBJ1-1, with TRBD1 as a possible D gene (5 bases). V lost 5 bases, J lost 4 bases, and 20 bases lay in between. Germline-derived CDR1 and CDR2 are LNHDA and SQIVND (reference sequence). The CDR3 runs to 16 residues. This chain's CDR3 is CASSPRTGAGGTEAFF. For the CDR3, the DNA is TGTGCCAGTAGTCCCCGGACTGGGGCTGGGGGCACTGAAGCTTTCTTT.

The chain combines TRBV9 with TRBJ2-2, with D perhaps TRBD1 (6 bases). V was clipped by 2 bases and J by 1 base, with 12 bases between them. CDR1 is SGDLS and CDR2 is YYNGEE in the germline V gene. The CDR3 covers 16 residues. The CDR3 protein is CASSVRATGNTGELFF. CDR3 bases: TGTGCCAGCAGCGTTAGGGCGACAGGGAACACCGGGGAGCTGTTTTTT. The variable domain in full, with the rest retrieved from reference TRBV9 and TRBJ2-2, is DSGVTQTPKHLITATGQRVTLRCSPRSGDLSVYWYQQSLDQGLQFLIQYYNGEERAKGNILERFSAQQFPDLHSELNLSSLELGDSALYFCASSVRATGNTGELFFGEGSRLTVL.

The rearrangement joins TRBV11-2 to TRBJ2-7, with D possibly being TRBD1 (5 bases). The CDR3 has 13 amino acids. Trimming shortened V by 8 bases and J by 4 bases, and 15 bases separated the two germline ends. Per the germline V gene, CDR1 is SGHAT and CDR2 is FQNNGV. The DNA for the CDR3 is TGTGCCAGCGGGGCTGATACCGATTACGAGCAGTACTTC. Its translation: CASGADTDYEQYF. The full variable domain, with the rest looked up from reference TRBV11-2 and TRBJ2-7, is EAGVAQSPRYKIIEKRQSVAFWCNPISGHATLYWYQQILGQGPKLLIQFQNNGVVDDSQLPKDRFSAERLKGVDSTLKIQPAKLEDSAVYLCASGADTDYEQYFGPGTRLTVT.

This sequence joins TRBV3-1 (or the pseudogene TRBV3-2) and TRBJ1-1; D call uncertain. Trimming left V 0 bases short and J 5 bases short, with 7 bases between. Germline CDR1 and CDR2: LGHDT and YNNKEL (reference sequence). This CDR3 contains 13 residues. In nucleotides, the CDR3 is TGTGCCAGCAGCCAAGAACGGATGACTGAAGCTTTCTTT. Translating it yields CASSQERMTEAFF.

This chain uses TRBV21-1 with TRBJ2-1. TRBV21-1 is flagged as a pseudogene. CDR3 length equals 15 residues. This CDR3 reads CASGGQPCSYNEQFF. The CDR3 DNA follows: TGTGCCAGCGGGGGGCAGCCCTGCTCCTACAATGAGCAGTTCTTC.

This chain's CDR3 is CASSLETSGGGYEQYF. CDR3 coding DNA: TGTGCCAGCAGCTTAGAGACTAGCGGGGGGGGATACGAGCAGTACTTC. The chain combines TRBV7-6 with TRBJ2-7, with TRBD2 identical over 14 bases. This CDR3 contains 16 residues. The junction had 3 bases not matched to a gene; V was cut back by 1 base and J by 4 bases. Germline values: CDR1 SGHVS, CDR2 FNYEAQ.

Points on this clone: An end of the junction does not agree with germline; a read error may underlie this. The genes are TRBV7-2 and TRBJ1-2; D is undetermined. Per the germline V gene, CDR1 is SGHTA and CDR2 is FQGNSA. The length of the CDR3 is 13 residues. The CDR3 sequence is CASSLSSGYGYTF. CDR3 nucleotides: TGTGCCAGCAGCTTAAGCAGCGGGTATGGCTACACTTTC. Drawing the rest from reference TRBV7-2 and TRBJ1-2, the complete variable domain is GAGVSQSPSNKVTEKGKDVELRCDPISGHTALYWYRQSLGQGLEFLIYFQGNSAPDKSGLPSDRFSAERTGGSVSTLTIQRTQQEDSAVYLCASSLSSGYGYTFGSGTRLTVV.

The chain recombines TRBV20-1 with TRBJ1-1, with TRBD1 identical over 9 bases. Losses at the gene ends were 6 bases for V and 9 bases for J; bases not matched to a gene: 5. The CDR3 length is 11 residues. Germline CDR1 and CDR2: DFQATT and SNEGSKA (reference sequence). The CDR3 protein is CSAKGQGKAFF. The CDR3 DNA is TGCAGTGCAAAGGGACAGGGTAAAGCTTTCTTT.

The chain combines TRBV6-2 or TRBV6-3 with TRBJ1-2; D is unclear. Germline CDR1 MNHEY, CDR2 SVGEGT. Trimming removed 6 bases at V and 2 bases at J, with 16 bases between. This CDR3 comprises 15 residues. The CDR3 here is CASSSLTGENYGYTF. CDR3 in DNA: TGTGCCAGCAGCTCCTTGACGGGAGAGAACTATGGCTACACCTTC.

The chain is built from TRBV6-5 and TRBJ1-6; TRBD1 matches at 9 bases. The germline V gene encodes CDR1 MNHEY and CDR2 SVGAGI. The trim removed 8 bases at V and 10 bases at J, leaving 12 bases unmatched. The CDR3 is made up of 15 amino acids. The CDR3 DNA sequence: TGTGCCAGCTACACCCCCGGGACAGGGAGCTCACCCCTCCACTTT. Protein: CASYTPGTGSSPLHF.

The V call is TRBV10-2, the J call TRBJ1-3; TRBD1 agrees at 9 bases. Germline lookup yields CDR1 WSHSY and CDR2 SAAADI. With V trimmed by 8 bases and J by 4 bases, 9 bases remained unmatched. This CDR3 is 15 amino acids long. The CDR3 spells CASSAGTGNGNTIYF. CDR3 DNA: TGCGCCAGCTCCGCCGGGACAGGGAACGGAAACACCATATATTTT.

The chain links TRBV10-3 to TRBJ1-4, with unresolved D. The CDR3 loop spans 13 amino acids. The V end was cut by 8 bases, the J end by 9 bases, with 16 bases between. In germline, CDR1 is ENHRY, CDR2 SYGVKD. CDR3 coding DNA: TGTGCCATCTCCAAAGAGGTGATGAAAAAACTGTTTTTT. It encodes CAISKEVMKKLFF.

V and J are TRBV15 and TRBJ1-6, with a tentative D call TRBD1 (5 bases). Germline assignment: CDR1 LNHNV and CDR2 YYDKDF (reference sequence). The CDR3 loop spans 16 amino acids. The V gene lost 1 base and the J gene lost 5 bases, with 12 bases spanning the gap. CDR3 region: CATSRGEAGDNSPLHF. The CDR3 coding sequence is TGTGCCACCAGCAGAGGGGAGGCGGGGGATAATTCACCCCTCCACTTT.

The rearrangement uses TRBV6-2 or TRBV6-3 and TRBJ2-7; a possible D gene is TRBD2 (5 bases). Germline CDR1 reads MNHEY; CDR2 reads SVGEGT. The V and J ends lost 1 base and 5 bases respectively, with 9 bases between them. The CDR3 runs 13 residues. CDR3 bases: TGTGCCAGCAGTTACTGGGCCGGGGACGAGCAGTACTTC. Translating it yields CASSYWAGDEQYF.

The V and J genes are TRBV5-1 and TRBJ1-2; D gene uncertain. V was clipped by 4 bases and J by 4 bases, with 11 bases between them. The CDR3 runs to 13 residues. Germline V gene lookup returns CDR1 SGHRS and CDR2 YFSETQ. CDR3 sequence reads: CASSVDSVYGYTF. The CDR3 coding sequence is TGCGCCAGCAGCGTTGATTCGGTCTATGGCTACACCTTC.

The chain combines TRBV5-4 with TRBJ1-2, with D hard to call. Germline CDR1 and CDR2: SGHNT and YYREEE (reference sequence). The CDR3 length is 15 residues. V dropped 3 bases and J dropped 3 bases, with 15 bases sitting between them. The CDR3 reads CASSYPSDYHYGYTF. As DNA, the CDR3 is TGTGCCAGCAGCTACCCGAGCGACTATCACTATGGCTACACCTTC.

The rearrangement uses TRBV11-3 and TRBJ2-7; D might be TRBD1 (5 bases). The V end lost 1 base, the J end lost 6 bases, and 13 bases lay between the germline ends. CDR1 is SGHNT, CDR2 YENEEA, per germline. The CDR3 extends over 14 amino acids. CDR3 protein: CASSLGTLLSEQYF. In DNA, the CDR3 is TGTGCCAGCAGCTTAGGGACACTCCTTTCCGAGCAGTACTTC.

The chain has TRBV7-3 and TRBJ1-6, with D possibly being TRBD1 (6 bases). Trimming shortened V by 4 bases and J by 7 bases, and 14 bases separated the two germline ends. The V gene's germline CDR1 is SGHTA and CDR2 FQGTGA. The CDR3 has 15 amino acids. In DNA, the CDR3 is TGTGCCAGCAGCTGGGGGCCAGGGTCGAATTCACCCCTCCACTTT. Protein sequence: CASSWGPGSNSPLHF.

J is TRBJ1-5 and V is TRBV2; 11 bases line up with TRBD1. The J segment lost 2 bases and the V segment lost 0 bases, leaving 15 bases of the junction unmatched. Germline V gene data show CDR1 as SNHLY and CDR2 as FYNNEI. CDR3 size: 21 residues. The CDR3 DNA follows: TGTGCCAGCAGTGAAGCTCGACCTAGGGACAGGGGGGCTGGGGGCAATCAGCCCCAGCATTTT. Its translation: CASSEARPRDRGAGGNQPQHF.

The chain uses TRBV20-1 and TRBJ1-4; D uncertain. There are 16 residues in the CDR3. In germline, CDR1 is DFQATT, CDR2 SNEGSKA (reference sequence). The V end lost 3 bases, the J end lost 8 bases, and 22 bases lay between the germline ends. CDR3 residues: CSASPNLQTRVEKLFF. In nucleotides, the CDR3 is TGCAGTGCTAGTCCGAACTTACAGACTCGGGTCGAAAAACTGTTTTTT.

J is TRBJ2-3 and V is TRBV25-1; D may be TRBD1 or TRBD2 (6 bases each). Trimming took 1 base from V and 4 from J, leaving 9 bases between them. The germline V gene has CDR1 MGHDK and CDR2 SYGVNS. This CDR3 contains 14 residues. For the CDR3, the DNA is TGTGCCAGCAGTGAATTTCGGGGGCCAGATACGCAGTATTTT. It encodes CASSEFRGPDTQYF.

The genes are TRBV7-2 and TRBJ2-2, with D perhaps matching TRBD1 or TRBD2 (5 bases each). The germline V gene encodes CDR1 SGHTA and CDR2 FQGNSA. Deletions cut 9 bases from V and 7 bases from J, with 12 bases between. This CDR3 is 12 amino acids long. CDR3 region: CARRGLGGELFF. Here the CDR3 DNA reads TGTGCCAGGAGGGGCTTGGGCGGGGAGCTGTTTTTT.

The CDR3 region is CASSTGPDNQPQHF. The CDR3 bases are TGTGCCAGCAGCACAGGGCCGGACAATCAGCCCCAGCATTTT. J is TRBJ1-5 and V is TRBV7-2; TRBD1 is a possible D gene (6 bases). The CDR3 length is 14 residues. Germline V CDR1 and CDR2: SGHTA, FQGNSA. With 5 bases removed from V and 3 bases from J, the gap between germline ends came to 11 bases.

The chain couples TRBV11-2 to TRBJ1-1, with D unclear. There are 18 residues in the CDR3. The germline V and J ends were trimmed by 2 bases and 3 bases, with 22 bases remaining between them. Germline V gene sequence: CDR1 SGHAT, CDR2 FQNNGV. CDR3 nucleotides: TGTGCCAGCAGCTTACACGCATCCTCAGGCCGGCTCGACACTGAAGCTTTCTTT. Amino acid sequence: CASSLHASSGRLDTEAFF.

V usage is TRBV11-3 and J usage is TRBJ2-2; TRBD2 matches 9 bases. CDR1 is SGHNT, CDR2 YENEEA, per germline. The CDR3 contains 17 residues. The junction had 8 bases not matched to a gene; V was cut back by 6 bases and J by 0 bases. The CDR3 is CASSFLAGISNTGELFF. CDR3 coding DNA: TGTGCCAGCAGTTTTCTAGCGGGGATCTCGAACACCGGGGAGCTGTTTTTT.

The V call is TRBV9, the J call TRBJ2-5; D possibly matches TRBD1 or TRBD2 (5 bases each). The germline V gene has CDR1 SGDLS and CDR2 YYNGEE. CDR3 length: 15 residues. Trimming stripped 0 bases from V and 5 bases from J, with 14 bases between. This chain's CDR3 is CASSVGVGVSETQYF. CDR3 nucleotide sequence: TGTGCCAGCAGCGTAGGAGTGGGGGTTTCCGAGACCCAGTACTTC.

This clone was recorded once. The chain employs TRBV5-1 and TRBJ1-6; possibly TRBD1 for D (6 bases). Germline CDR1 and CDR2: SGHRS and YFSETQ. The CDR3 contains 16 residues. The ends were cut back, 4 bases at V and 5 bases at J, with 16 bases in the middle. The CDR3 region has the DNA TGCGCCAGCAGCCCGAGGGGGACGGCCAATAATTCACCCCTCCACTTT. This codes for CASSPRGTANNSPLHF.

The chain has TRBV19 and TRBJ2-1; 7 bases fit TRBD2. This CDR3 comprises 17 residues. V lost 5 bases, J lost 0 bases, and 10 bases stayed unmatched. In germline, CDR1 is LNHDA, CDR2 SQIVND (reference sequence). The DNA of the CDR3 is TGTGCCAGTAGTCCTCCGGGGGGTCGCGGCTCCTACAATGAGCAGTTCTTC. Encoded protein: CASSPPGGRGSYNEQFF.

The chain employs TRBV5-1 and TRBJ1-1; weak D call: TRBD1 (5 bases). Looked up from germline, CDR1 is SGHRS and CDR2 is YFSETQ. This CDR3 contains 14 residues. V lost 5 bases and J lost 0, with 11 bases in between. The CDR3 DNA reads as TGCGCCAGCAGTGGGGGGGTAGTGAACACTGAAGCTTTCTTT. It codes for CASSGGVVNTEAFF.